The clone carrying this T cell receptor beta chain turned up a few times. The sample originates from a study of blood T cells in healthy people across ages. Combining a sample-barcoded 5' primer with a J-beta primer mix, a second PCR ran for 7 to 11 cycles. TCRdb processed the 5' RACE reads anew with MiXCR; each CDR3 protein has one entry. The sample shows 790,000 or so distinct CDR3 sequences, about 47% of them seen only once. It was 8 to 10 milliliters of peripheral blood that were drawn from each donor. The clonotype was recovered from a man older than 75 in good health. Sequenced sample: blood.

CDR3 loop: CASSSVRVNQETQYF. The CDR3 DNA sequence: TGCGCCAGCAGCTCTGTCAGGGTAAACCAAGAGACCCAGTACTTC. The V gene is TRBV5-1, the J gene TRBJ2-5; weak D call: TRBD1 (5 bases). The germline V and J ends were trimmed by 3 bases and 0 bases, with 12 bases remaining between them. The germline V gene encodes CDR1 SGHRS and CDR2 YFSETQ. The CDR3 covers 15 residues.